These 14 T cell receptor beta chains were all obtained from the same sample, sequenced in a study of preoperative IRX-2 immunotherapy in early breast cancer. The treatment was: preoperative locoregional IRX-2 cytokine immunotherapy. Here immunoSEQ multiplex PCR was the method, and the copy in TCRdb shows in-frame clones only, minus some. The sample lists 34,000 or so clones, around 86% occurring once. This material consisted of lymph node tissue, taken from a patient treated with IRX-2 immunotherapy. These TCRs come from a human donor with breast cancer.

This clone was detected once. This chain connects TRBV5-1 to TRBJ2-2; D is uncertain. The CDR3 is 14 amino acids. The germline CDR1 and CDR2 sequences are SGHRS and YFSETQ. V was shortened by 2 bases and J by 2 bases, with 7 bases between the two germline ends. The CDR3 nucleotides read TGCGCCAGCAGCTTTACTATTAACACCGGGGAGCTGTTTTTT. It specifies CASSFTINTGELFF.

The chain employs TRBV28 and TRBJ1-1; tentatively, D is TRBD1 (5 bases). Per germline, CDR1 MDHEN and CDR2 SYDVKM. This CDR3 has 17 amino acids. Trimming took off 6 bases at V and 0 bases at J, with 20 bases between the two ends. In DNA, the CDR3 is TGTGCCAGCAGCCCATTATACGGGGGAGCCTTGAACACTGAAGCTTTCTTT. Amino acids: CASSPLYGGALNTEAFF. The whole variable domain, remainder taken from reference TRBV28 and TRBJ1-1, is DVKVTQSSRYLVKRTGEKVFLECVQDMDHENMFWYRQDPGLGLRLIYFSYDVKMKEKGDIPEGYSVSREKKERFSLILESASTNQTSMYLCASSPLYGGALNTEAFFGQGTRLTVV.

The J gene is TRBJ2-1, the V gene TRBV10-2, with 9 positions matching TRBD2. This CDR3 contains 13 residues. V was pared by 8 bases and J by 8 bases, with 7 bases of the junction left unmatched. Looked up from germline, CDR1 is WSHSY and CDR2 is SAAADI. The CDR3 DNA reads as TGCGCCAGCCAGCTCGCGGGAGGGTATGAGCAGTTCTTC. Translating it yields CASQLAGGYEQFF.

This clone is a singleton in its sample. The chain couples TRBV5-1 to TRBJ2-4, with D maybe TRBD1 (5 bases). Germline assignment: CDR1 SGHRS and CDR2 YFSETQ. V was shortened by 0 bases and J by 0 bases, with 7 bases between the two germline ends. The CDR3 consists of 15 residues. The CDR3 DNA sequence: TGCGCCAGCAGCTTGGGGGGCCTAGCCAAAAACATTCAGTACTTC. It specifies CASSLGGLAKNIQYF.

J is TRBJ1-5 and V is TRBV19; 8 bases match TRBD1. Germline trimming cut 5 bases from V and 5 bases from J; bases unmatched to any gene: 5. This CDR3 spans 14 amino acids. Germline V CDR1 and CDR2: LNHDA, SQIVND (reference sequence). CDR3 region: CASSFRGPDQPQHF. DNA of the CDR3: TGTGCCAGTAGTTTCAGGGGGCCTGATCAGCCCCAGCATTTT. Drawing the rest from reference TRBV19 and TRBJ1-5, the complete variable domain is DGGITQSPKYLFRKEGQNVTLSCEQNLNHDAMYWYRQDPGQGLRLIYYSQIVNDFQKGDIAEGYSVSREKKESFPLTVTSAQKNPTAFYLCASSFRGPDQPQHFGDGTRLSIL.

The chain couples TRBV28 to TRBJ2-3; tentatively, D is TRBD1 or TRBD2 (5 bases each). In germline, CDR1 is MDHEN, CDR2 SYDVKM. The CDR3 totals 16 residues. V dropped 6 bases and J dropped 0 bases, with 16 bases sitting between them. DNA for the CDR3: TGTGCCAGCAGCCCTCGACCGGGACGGAGCACAGATACGCAGTATTTT. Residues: CASSPRPGRSTDTQYF. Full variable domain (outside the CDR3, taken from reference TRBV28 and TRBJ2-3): DVKVTQSSRYLVKRTGEKVFLECVQDMDHENMFWYRQDPGLGLRLIYFSYDVKMKEKGDIPEGYSVSREKKERFSLILESASTNQTSMYLCASSPRPGRSTDTQYFGPGTRLTVL.

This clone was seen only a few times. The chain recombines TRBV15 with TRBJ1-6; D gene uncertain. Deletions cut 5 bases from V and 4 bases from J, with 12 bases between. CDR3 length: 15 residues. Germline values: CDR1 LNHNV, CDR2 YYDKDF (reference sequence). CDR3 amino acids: CATSVEQPYNSPLHF. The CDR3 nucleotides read TGTGCCACCAGCGTAGAACAGCCATATAATTCACCCCTCCACTTT.

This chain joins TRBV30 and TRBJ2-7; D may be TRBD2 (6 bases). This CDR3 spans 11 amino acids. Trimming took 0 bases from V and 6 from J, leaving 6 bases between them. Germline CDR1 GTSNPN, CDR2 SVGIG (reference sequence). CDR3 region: CAWSVGGEQYF. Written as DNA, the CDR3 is TGTGCCTGGAGTGTCGGGGGCGAGCAGTACTTC.

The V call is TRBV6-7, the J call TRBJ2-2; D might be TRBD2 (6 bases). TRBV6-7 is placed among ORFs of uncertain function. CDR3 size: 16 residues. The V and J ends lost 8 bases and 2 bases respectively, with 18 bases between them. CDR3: CASHFGQAGNTGELFF. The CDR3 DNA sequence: TGTGCCAGCCATTTCGGTCAAGCGGGCAACACCGGGGAGCTGTTTTTT.

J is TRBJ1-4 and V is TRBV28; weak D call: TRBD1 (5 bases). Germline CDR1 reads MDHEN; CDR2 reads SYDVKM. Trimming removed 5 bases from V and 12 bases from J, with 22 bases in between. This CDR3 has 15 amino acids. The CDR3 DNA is TGTGCCAGCAGTCCCCCCAGAGGAGGGGTGGTGGAACTGTTTTTT. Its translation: CASSPPRGGVVELFF.

The DNA of the CDR3 is TGTGCCTGGAGTCGAGCCAGCTACGAGCAGTACTTC. It specifies CAWSRASYEQYF. The chain uses TRBV30 and TRBJ2-7; D is undetermined. Germline-derived CDR1 and CDR2 are GTSNPN and SVGIG (reference sequence). Trimming cost V 2 bases and J 3 bases, with 8 bases left between them. The CDR3 covers 12 residues.

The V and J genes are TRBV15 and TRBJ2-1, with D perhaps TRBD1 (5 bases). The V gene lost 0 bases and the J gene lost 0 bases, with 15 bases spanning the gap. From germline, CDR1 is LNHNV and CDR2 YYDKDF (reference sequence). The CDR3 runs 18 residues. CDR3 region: CATSRDLIGASSYNEQFF. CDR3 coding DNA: TGTGCCACCAGCAGAGACCTTATAGGGGCGAGCTCCTACAATGAGCAGTTCTTC.

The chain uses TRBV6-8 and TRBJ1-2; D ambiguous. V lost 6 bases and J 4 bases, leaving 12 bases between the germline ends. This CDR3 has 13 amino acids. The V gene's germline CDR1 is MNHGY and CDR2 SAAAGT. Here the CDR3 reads CASSPAGSYGYTF. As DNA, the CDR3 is TGTGCCAGCAGCCCTGCCGGGAGCTATGGCTACACCTTC.

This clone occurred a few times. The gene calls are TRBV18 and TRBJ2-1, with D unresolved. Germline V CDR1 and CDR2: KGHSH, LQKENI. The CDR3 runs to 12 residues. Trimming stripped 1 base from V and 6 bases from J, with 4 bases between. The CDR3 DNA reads TGTGCCAGCTCACCACAAACCAATGAGCAGTTCTTC. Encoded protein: CASSPQTNEQFF.